Listed here are 21 T cell receptor beta chains from one sample, sequenced in a study of cytomegalovirus exposure and HLA in healthy donors. PCR primers comprised 60 Vbeta and 13 Jbeta primers. Clones were read by immunoSEQ multiplex PCR, and TCRdb kept only the in-frame ones, dropping some. In the table there are fewer than 200,000 clones, approximately 78% of which are singletons. The sequenced sample consisted of PBMCs. All receptors come from a girl aged 2-10 years in good health and CMV-seropositive.

V is TRBV6-1 and J is TRBJ2-3; D perhaps matches TRBD1 (5 bases). Germline assignment: CDR1 MNHNS and CDR2 SASEGT. The CDR3 covers 18 residues. The germline V and J ends were trimmed by 2 bases and 0 bases, with 18 bases remaining between them. The chain's CDR3 is CASSERGRQHPSTDTQYF. The CDR3 nucleotides are TGTGCCAGCAGTGAAAGGGGCCGACAGCACCCTAGCACAGATACGCAGTATTTT.

The chain employs TRBV19 and TRBJ1-1; no firm D call. The ends were cut back, 4 bases at V and 0 bases at J, with 9 bases in the middle. Germline CDR1 and CDR2: LNHDA and SQIVND (reference sequence). CDR3 length: 14 residues. Here the CDR3 reads CASSTRSMNTEAFF. The CDR3 region has the DNA TGTGCCAGTAGTACCAGAAGTATGAACACTGAAGCTTTCTTT.

This chain connects TRBV5-1 to TRBJ2-7; no clear D gene. The germline V gene encodes CDR1 SGHRS and CDR2 YFSETQ. V dropped 4 bases and J dropped 5 bases, with 16 bases sitting between them. The CDR3 extends over 14 amino acids. Here the CDR3 reads CASSLPAGSNEQYF. For the CDR3, the DNA is TGCGCCAGCAGCCTCCCGGCAGGATCTAACGAGCAGTACTTC.

This chain links TRBV9 with TRBJ2-4, with TRBD2 matching 8 bases. Trimming removed 1 base from V and 1 base from J; junction bases left unmatched: 16. Germline CDR1 SGDLS, CDR2 YYNGEE. The CDR3 consists of 20 residues. CDR3 residues: CASSVYREGQLGGAKNIQYF. The DNA for the CDR3 is TGTGCCAGCAGCGTATACCGGGAGGGACAACTGGGTGGGGCCAAAAACATTCAGTACTTC.

This clone was found once. The chain is built from TRBV5-4 and TRBJ1-1; 7 nucleotides line up with TRBD1. The CDR3 covers 14 residues. The V gene end was trimmed by 4 bases and the J gene end by 6 bases; junction bases not matched to a gene: 9. The germline V gene encodes CDR1 SGHNT and CDR2 YYREEE (reference sequence). The CDR3 region is CASSPKTGESEAFF. For the CDR3, the DNA is TGTGCCAGCAGCCCAAAAACAGGGGAATCTGAAGCTTTCTTT. Full variable domain (rest looked up from reference TRBV5-4 and TRBJ1-1): ETGVTQSPTHLIKTRGQQVTLRCSSQSGHNTVSWYQQALGQGPQFIFQYYREEENGRGNFPPRFSGLQFPNYSSELNVNALELDDSALYLCASSPKTGESEAFFGQGTRLTVV.

The V call is TRBV30, the J call TRBJ1-2; maybe TRBD1 (5 bases). V was clipped by 0 bases and J by 3 bases, with 8 bases between them. The CDR3 covers 13 residues. Germline V lookup: CDR1 GTSNPN, CDR2 SVGIG (reference sequence). The CDR3 region is CAWSVGGDYGYTF. The DNA for the CDR3 is TGTGCCTGGAGTGTGGGGGGAGACTATGGCTACACCTTC.

CDR3 residues: CASSTYTSGRHEQFF. The CDR3 DNA follows: TGTGCCAGCAGCACCTACACTAGCGGGAGACATGAGCAGTTCTTC. This chain connects TRBV5-4 to TRBJ2-1; 11 nucleotides match TRBD2. CDR3 length: 15 amino acids. Germline CDR1 SGHNT, CDR2 YYREEE (reference sequence). J was trimmed by 8 bases and V by 4 bases; bases with no gene match: 8. Filled out from reference TRBV5-4 and TRBJ2-1, the complete variable domain reads ETGVTQSPTHLIKTRGQQVTLRCSSQSGHNTVSWYQQALGQGPQFIFQYYREEENGRGNFPPRFSGLQFPNYSSELNVNALELDDSALYLCASSTYTSGRHEQFFGPGTRLTVL.

This chain connects TRBV29-1 to TRBJ1-3; 10 bases match TRBD1. The CDR3 spans 13 residues. With 6 bases clipped from V and 4 bases from J, the junction kept 3 bases outside the gene matches. The germline V gene encodes CDR1 SQVTM and CDR2 ANQGSEA. Here the CDR3 reads CSVGTGDGNTIYF. The CDR3 region has the DNA TGCAGCGTGGGGACAGGGGACGGAAACACCATATATTTT.

The chain recombines TRBV6-5 with TRBJ1-5; D not certain. The CDR3 contains 14 residues. The germline CDR1 and CDR2 sequences are MNHEY and SVGAGI. V was clipped by 6 bases and J by 3 bases, with 12 bases between them. The DNA of the CDR3 is TGTGCCAGCAGCCTAAGCCGTACCAATCAGCCCCAGCATTTT. Translating gives CASSLSRTNQPQHF.

The chain employs TRBV6-6 and TRBJ2-1, with unresolved D. V was pared by 6 bases and J by 9 bases, with 12 bases between. This CDR3 comprises 12 residues. Germline-derived CDR1 and CDR2 are MNHNY and SVGAGI (reference sequence). The CDR3 DNA reads TGTGCCAGCAGCCTATACGGTACTGAGCAGTTCTTC. Protein product: CASSLYGTEQFF.

This chain joins TRBV6-5 and TRBJ1-4; weak D call: TRBD1 (6 bases). This CDR3 has 14 residues. The germline V gene has CDR1 MNHEY and CDR2 SVGAGI. Trimming removed 6 bases at V and 3 bases at J, with 11 bases between. CDR3 protein: CASSLQGANEKLFF. CDR3 nucleotides: TGTGCCAGCAGCCTACAGGGTGCTAATGAAAAACTGTTTTTT.

The chain joins TRBV7-3 to TRBJ2-7; D is uncertain. Germline V gene lookup returns CDR1 SGHTA and CDR2 FQGTGA. The CDR3 has 15 amino acids. V lost 5 bases, J lost 4 bases, and 18 bases lay in between. This CDR3 is CASSVDNLKRYEQYF. In nucleotides, the CDR3 is TGTGCCAGCAGCGTCGACAACCTAAAGAGATACGAGCAGTACTTC.

This clone was counted between two and nine times. This rearrangement joins TRBV5-4 to TRBJ1-1; 7 bases align to TRBD1. Germline V CDR1 and CDR2: SGHNT, YYREEE (reference sequence). The CDR3 runs to 14 residues. The junction had 7 bases not matched to a gene; V was cut back by 3 bases and J by 5 bases. CDR3 coding DNA: TGTGCCAGCAGCTCCCTAACAGGGGAGACTGAAGCTTTCTTT. Its protein is CASSSLTGETEAFF.

The chain's CDR3 is CASSDGLAGEVGADTQYF. DNA of the CDR3: TGTGCCAGCAGTGACGGTCTAGCGGGAGAGGTGGGGGCAGATACGCAGTATTTT. The chain couples TRBV6-4 to TRBJ2-3; 10 bases are a match to TRBD2. V shed 2 bases, J shed 4 bases, and the junction held 12 bases outside the gene matches. This CDR3 region has 18 residues. Germline CDR1 MRHNA, CDR2 SNTAGT.

The genes are TRBV30 and TRBJ1-1, with D possibly being TRBD1 (5 bases). The V end lost 4 bases, the J end lost 2 bases, and 14 bases lay between the germline ends. The CDR3 covers 14 residues. Germline CDR1 reads GTSNPN; CDR2 reads SVGIG (reference sequence). In DNA, the CDR3 is TGTGCCTGGATATTAAACAGGCGAAACACTGAAGCTTTCTTT. This sequence encodes CAWILNRRNTEAFF.

This clone has just one count. V usage is TRBV19 and J usage is TRBJ2-5, with D possibly matching TRBD2 (6 bases). The length of the CDR3 is 15 residues. In germline, CDR1 is LNHDA, CDR2 SQIVND (reference sequence). V lost 6 bases and J 3 bases, leaving 17 bases between the germline ends. The CDR3 nucleotides are TGTGCCAGTAGGAAGCTAGCGATGGGGGAAGAGACCCAGTACTTC. Translated, it gives CASRKLAMGEETQYF.

J is TRBJ2-7 and V is TRBV10-3, with D possibly matching TRBD2 (5 bases). V lost 6 bases to trimming and J lost 2 bases, with 5 bases between them. This CDR3 contains 11 residues. Germline V gene lookup returns CDR1 ENHRY and CDR2 SYGVKD. In DNA, the CDR3 is TGTGCCATCAGCGGGACCTACGAGCAGTACTTC. Its translation is CAISGTYEQYF.

The V call is TRBV6-1, the J call TRBJ1-5; D not resolved. The germline V and J ends were trimmed by 5 bases and 7 bases, with 12 bases remaining between them. From germline, CDR1 is MNHNS and CDR2 SASEGT. The CDR3 totals 13 residues. The CDR3 sequence is CASSSQEGQPQHF. The DNA for the CDR3 is TGTGCCAGCAGTTCTCAGGAAGGCCAGCCCCAGCATTTT.

The genes are TRBV5-4 and TRBJ2-7, with a weak D call TRBD2 (6 bases). V lost 2 bases and J lost 3, with 15 bases in between. This CDR3 comprises 15 residues. The V gene's germline CDR1 is SGHNT and CDR2 YYREEE (reference sequence). CDR3 nucleotides: TGTGCCAGCAGCTTCGCGGGGCGCCGTGTCTACGAGCAGTACTTC. Protein product: CASSFAGRRVYEQYF.

Only a few counts were recorded for this clone. The CDR3 protein is CASSPGPGGGGEKLFF. The CDR3 region has the DNA TGTGCCAGCAGCCCGGGACCGGGCGGGGGTGGAGAAAAACTGTTTTTT. The chain employs TRBV5-4 and TRBJ1-4; maybe TRBD1 (5 bases). The germline V and J ends were trimmed by 4 bases and 8 bases, with 21 bases remaining between them. Germline V gives CDR1 SGHNT, CDR2 YYREEE (reference sequence). CDR3 length equals 16 residues.

This chain uses TRBV7-9 with TRBJ1-1; possible D gene TRBD1, 5 bases. Germline V gives CDR1 SEHNR, CDR2 FQNEAQ (reference sequence). The CDR3 has 11 residues. V was clipped by 5 bases and J by 8 bases, with 9 bases between them. CDR3 sequence reads: CASSPDSEAFF. CDR3 in DNA: TGTGCCAGCAGCCCCGACAGCGAAGCTTTCTTT.